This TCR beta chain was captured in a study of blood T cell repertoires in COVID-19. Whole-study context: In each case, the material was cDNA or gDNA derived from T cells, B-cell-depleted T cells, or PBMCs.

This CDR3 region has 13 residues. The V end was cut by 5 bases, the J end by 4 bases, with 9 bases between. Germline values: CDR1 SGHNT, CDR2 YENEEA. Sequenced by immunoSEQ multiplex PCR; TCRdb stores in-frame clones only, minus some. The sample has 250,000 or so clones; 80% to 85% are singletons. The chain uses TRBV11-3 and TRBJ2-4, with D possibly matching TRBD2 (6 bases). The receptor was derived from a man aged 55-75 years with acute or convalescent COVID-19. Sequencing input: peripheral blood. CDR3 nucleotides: TGTGCCAGCAGCGACCGGGGGAAAAACATTCAGTACTTC. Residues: CASSDRGKNIQYF.